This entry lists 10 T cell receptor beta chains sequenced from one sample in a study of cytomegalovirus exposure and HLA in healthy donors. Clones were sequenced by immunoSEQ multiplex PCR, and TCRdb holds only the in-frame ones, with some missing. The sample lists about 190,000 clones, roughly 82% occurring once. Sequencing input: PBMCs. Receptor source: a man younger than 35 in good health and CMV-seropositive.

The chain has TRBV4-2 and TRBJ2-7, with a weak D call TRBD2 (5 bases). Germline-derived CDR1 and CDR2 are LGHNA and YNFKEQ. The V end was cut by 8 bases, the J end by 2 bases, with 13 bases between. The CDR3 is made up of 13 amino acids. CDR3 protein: CASGSPGTYEQYF. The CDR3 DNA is TGTGCCAGCGGCAGTCCGGGGACCTACGAGCAGTACTTC.

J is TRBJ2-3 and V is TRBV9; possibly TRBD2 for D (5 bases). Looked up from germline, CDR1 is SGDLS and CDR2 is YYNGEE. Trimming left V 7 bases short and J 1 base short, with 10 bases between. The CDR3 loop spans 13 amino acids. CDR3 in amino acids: CASDRDGTDTQYF. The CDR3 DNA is TGTGCCAGCGACCGGGATGGCACAGATACGCAGTATTTT.

CDR3 sequence (DNA): TGCGCCAGCGGGATGGGCAGGGGAGGGTCGGAGACCCAGTACTTC. This codes for CASGMGRGGSETQYF. This rearrangement joins TRBV5-1 to TRBJ2-5, with a possible D match to TRBD2 (7 bases). The CDR3 totals 15 residues. In germline, CDR1 is SGHRS, CDR2 YFSETQ. Trimming took off 7 bases at V and 5 bases at J, with 21 bases between the two ends.

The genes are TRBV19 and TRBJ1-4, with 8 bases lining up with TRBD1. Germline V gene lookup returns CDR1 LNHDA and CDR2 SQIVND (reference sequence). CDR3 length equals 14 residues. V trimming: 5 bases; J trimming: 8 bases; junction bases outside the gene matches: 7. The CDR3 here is CASSPQGVQEKLFF. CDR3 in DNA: TGTGCCAGTAGTCCACAGGGGGTCCAAGAAAAACTGTTTTTT.

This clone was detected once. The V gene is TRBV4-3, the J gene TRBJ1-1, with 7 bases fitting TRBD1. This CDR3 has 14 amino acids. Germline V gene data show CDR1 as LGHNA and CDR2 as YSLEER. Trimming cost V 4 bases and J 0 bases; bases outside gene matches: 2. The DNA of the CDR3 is TGCGCCAGCAGCCCGGGACAGATGAACACTGAAGCTTTCTTT. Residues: CASSPGQMNTEAFF.

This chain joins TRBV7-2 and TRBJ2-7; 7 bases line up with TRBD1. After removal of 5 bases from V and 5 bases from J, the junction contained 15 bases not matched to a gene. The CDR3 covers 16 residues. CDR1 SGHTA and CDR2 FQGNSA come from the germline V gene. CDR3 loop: CASSRSRTGLTDEQYF. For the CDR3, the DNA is TGTGCCAGCAGCCGCTCCCGGACAGGCCTGACGGACGAGCAGTACTTC.

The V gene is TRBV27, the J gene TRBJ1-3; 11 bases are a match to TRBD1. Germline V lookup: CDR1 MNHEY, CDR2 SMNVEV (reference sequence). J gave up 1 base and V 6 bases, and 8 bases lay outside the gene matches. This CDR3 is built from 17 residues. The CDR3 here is CASSFRGTGGSGNTIYF. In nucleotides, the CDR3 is TGTGCCAGCAGCTTCCGTGGGACAGGGGGGTCTGGAAACACCATATATTTT.

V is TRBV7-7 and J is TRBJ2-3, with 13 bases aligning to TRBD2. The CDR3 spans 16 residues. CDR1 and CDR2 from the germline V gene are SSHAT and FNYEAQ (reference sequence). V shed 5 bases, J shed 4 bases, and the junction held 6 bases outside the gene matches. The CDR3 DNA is TGTGCCAGCAGCCCCAGACTAGCGGGAGGATCAGATACGCAGTATTTT. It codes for CASSPRLAGGSDTQYF. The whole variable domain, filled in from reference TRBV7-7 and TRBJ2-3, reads GAGVSQSPRYKVTKRGQDVTLRCDPISSHATLYWYQQALGQGPEFLTYFNYEAQPDKSGLPSDRFSAERPEGSISTLTIQRTEQRDSAMYRCASSPRLAGGSDTQYFGPGTRLTVL.

CDR3 amino acids: CASSPPGTGVYQPQHF. CDR3 bases: TGTGCCAGCTCACCACCCGGGACAGGGGTCTATCAGCCCCAGCATTTT. This chain joins TRBV18 and TRBJ1-5, with 10 nucleotides matching TRBD1. Germline lookup yields CDR1 KGHSH and CDR2 LQKENI. The V segment lost 0 bases and the J segment 5 bases; nucleotides outside the gene matches: 4. The CDR3 has 16 amino acids.

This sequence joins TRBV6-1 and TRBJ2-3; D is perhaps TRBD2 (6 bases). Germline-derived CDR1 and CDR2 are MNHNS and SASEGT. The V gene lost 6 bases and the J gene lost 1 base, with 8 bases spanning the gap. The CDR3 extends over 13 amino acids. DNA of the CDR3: TGTGCCAGCAGGCGGGGAGGCACAGATACGCAGTATTTT. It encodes CASRRGGTDTQYF.